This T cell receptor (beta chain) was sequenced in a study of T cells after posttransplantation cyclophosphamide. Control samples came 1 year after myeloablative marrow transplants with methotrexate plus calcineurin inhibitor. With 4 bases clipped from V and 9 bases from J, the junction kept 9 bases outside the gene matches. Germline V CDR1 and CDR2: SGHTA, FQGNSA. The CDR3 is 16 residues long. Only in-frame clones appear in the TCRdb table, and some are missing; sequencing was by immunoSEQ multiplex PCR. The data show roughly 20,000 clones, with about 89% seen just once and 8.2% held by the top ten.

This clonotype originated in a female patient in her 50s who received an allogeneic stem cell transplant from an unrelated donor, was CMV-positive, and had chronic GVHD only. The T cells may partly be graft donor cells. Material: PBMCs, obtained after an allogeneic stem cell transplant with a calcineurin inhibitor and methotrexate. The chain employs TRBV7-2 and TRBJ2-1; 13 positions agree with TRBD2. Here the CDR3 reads CASSYMPGLAGVEQFF. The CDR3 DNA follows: TGTGCCAGCAGCTATATGCCAGGACTAGCGGGAGTTGAGCAGTTCTTC.